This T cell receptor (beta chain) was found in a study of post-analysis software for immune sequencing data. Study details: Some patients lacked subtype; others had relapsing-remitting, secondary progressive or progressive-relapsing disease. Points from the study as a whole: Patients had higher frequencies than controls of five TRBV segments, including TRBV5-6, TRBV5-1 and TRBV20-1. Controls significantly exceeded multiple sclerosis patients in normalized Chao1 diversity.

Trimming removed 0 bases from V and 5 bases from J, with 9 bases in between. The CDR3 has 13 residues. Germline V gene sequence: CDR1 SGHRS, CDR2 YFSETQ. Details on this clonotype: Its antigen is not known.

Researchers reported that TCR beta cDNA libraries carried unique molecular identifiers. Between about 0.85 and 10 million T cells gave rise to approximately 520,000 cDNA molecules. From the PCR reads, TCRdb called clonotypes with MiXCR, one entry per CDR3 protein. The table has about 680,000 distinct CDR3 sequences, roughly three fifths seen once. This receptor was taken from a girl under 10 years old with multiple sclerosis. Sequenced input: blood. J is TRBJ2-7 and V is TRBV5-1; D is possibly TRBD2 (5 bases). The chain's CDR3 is CASSLGGRDEQYF. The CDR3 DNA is TGCGCCAGCAGCTTGGGAGGGCGCGACGAGCAGTACTTC.